Only a few counts were recorded for the clone carrying this T cell receptor (beta chain). This sample is part of a study of T-cell memory formation after mild COVID-19. V shed 8 bases and J shed 1 base, with 29 bases lying between them. Looked up from germline, CDR1 is ENHRY and CDR2 is SYGVKD. This CDR3 has 19 residues. Each CDR3 protein gets one entry after TCRdb re-called the 5' RACE reads with MiXCR. This sample has approximately 100,000 distinct CDR3 sequences; over 8.5% occur once, and the top ten carry roughly 40%. The rearrangement links TRBV10-3 to TRBJ2-5; unclear D gene. The sequence was obtained from a man aged 18 to 35 who had mild COVID-19 (a few samples of this study predate the infection). Cell type and time point are not known. Source material: PBMCs or a T cell subset sorted from them (not recorded which). CDR3 loop: CAIPRRSADRLRTQETQYF. In nucleotides, the CDR3 is TGTGCCATCCCCCGACGATCCGCCGACCGTCTAAGGACCCAAGAGACCCAGTACTTC.